Listed here are 16 T cell receptor beta chains from one sample, sequenced in a study of vaccination and CD4 T cells after COVID-19. Oncomine TCR Beta short-read sequencing was applied to DNA from cultured CD4+ T cells. Each CDR3 protein gets one entry after TCRdb re-called the PCR reads with MiXCR. Of roughly 18,000 distinct CDR3 sequences detected, about half appear once; the ten largest clones hold approximately 17%. Treatment denoted: roughly ten-day PBMC culture with coronavirus spike peptide pools or control peptides (ViraFEST assay). These receptors are not linked to any known antigen. The specimen was CD4+ T cells from blood, cultured in vitro, collected before SARS-CoV-2 vaccination. The receptors shown here come from a human donor who had recovered from COVID-19.

The chain is built from TRBV6-2 or TRBV6-3 and TRBJ1-1, with D tentatively TRBD1 (5 bases). The CDR3 runs to 20 residues. Trimming removed 5 bases at V and 2 bases at J, with 30 bases between. Germline V gives CDR1 MNHEY, CDR2 SVGEGT. This CDR3 reads CASSMDLIQLSRTLNTEAFF. DNA for the CDR3: TGTGCCAGCAGTATGGACCTAATCCAGTTGTCCCGGACACTAAACACTGAAGCTTTCTTT.

V is TRBV19 and J is TRBJ1-6; possible D gene TRBD1, 5 bases. CDR1 is LNHDA and CDR2 is SQIVND in the germline V gene (reference sequence). The CDR3 consists of 15 residues. The V end was cut by 4 bases, the J end by 8 bases, with 15 bases between. The CDR3 bases are TGTGCCAGTAGTAGCGGGCAGGGAGGTGATTCACCCCTCCACTTT. Translation gives CASSSGQGGDSPLHF.

About this clonotype: One end of the junction fails to match germline, which may point to a read error. V gene TRBV20-1 combines with J gene TRBJ2-3; D remains ambiguous. The CDR3 has 11 amino acids. The germline V gene has CDR1 DFQATT and CDR2 SNEGSKA (reference sequence). The CDR3 sequence: CSAGDSYTQYF. In DNA, the CDR3 is TGCAGTGCTGGAGATAGCTATACGCAGTATTTT.

V usage is TRBV27 and J usage is TRBJ2-6; D remains unclear. The V end was cut by 10 bases, the J end by 1 base, with 8 bases between. The CDR3 loop spans 13 amino acids. Per the germline V gene, CDR1 is MNHEY and CDR2 is SMNVEV (reference sequence). CDR3 sequence (DNA): TGTGCCACCAGAATTTCTGGGGCCAACGTCCTGACTTTC. Protein product: CATRISGANVLTF.

This clonotype has just a few counts. The genes are TRBV6-1 and TRBJ2-3, with 13 positions matching TRBD2. Germline-derived CDR1 and CDR2 are MNHNS and SASEGT. This CDR3 has 17 residues. The ends lost 5 bases at V and 3 bases at J; junction bases unmatched: 8. CDR3: CASSLRTSGRGTDTQYF. The CDR3 DNA follows: TGTGCCAGCAGTCTGAGGACTAGCGGGAGAGGTACAGATACGCAGTATTTT.

The J gene is TRBJ2-1, the V gene TRBV19, with D perhaps matching TRBD2 (6 bases). Germline values: CDR1 LNHDA, CDR2 SQIVND (reference sequence). The CDR3 length is 12 residues. V was cut by 0 bases and J by 10 bases, with 7 bases left in between. The CDR3 reads CASSIDAGEQFF. DNA for the CDR3: TGTGCCAGTAGTATAGATGCGGGAGAGCAGTTCTTC.

This chain uses TRBV7-2 with TRBJ2-7; D might be TRBD2 (6 bases). This CDR3 region has 14 residues. Trimming took 2 bases from V and 6 from J, leaving 14 bases between them. Germline V CDR1 and CDR2: SGHTA, FQGNSA. The DNA of the CDR3 is TGTGCCAGCAGCTTATTGGGGGGAAGGGGCGAGCAGTACTTC. Its protein is CASSLLGGRGEQYF.

This clonotype has just one count. The chain uses TRBV20-1 and TRBJ1-2; TRBD1 agrees at 7 bases. V lost 2 bases to trimming and J lost 1 base; unmatched junction nucleotides: 19. The CDR3 is 19 amino acids. The V gene's germline CDR1 is DFQATT and CDR2 SNEGSKA (reference sequence). CDR3 protein: CSARPNVQWTGGVNYGYTF. The CDR3 DNA sequence: TGCAGTGCTAGACCCAACGTACAGTGGACAGGCGGCGTTAACTATGGCTACACCTTC.

The chain couples TRBV29-1 to TRBJ2-5, with 7 bases identical to TRBD1. Germline V CDR1 and CDR2: SQVTM, ANQGSEA. The CDR3 runs to 14 residues. V dropped 4 bases and J dropped 4; count of bases not matched to a gene: 9. CDR3 sequence: CSVASGGDGETQYF. The CDR3 coding sequence is TGCAGCGTTGCATCAGGGGGAGATGGAGAGACCCAGTACTTC.

This chain uses TRBV6-1 with TRBJ1-6; tentatively, D is TRBD1 (5 bases). The CDR3 sequence is 16 residues long. Between the trimmed V and J ends, which lost 5 bases and 7 bases, there was a span of 18 bases. CDR1 and CDR2 from the germline V gene are MNHNS and SASEGT. CDR3: CASSRGTGQGNSPLHF. The CDR3 DNA reads TGTGCCAGCAGTCGCGGGACGGGGCAGGGAAATTCACCCCTCCACTTT.

This clonotype was observed a single time. V gene TRBV10-3 combines with J gene TRBJ2-3, with 9 nucleotides matching TRBD2. This CDR3 contains 20 residues. Germline CDR1 is ENHRY and CDR2 is SYGVKD. Unmatched junction bases numbered 20, after V lost 6 bases and J lost 1 base. As DNA, the CDR3 is TGTGCCATCAGGGCGGACGGAACCTCCAGGGGCGGGGGGGGCACAGATACGCAGTATTTT. This codes for CAIRADGTSRGGGGTDTQYF.

The V and J genes are TRBV10-3 and TRBJ1-3; D unclear. Deletions cut 1 base from V and 8 bases from J, with 12 bases between. The CDR3 runs 14 residues. Germline-derived CDR1 and CDR2 are ENHRY and SYGVKD. CDR3 bases: TGTGCCATCAGTGAGTTCCATGACACAGACACCATATATTTT. It translates to CAISEFHDTDTIYF.

The table lists this clonotype with a few counts. The V call is TRBV7-8, the J call TRBJ1-6; D possibly corresponds to TRBD1 (6 bases). Trimming removed 2 bases from V and 8 bases from J, with 13 bases in between. The CDR3 length is 15 residues. Germline lookup yields CDR1 SGHVS and CDR2 FQNEAQ. The CDR3 reads CASSLLLGADSPLHF. CDR3 nucleotides: TGTGCCAGCAGCTTACTTTTGGGGGCAGATTCACCCCTCCACTTT.

This clonotype was observed a few times. The CDR3 protein is CSARDRPSSYEQYF. The CDR3 nucleotides are TGCAGTGCTAGAGATCGGCCCAGCTCCTACGAGCAGTACTTC. The V gene is TRBV20-1, the J gene TRBJ2-7; D is ambiguous. Trimming took off 0 bases at V and 0 bases at J, with 9 bases between the two ends. The germline V gene has CDR1 DFQATT and CDR2 SNEGSKA (reference sequence). This CDR3 has 14 amino acids.

The sample holds a few counts of this clonotype. This chain connects TRBV19 to TRBJ1-2; D remains unclear. V gave up 5 bases and J gave up 2 bases, with 6 bases separating them. Germline V gene data show CDR1 as LNHDA and CDR2 as SQIVND (reference sequence). The CDR3 totals 12 residues. The CDR3 bases are TGTGCCAGTAGTCGCCAGAACTATGGCTACACCTTC. This encodes CASSRQNYGYTF.

The genes are TRBV7-3 and TRBJ2-3; TRBD2 aligns across 10 bases. Trimming at V came to 5 bases and at J to 6 bases, leaving 8 bases not matched to a gene. Germline assignment: CDR1 SGHTA and CDR2 FQGTGA. The CDR3 loop spans 15 amino acids. The CDR3 here is CASSPQGAGGDTQYF. The CDR3 region has the DNA TGTGCCAGCAGCCCCCAGGGAGCGGGAGGGGATACGCAGTATTTT.